This TCR beta chain originates from a study of T-cell memory formation after mild COVID-19. Across the study: Across donors, TCR clusters were largely donor specific.

V shed 5 bases and J shed 8 bases, with 11 bases lying between them. CDR3 length equals 12 residues. As regards this clonotype: Its matching antigen is unknown.

TCRdb itself ran the 5' RACE reads through MiXCR, one entry per CDR3 protein. The repertoire has just under 150,000 distinct CDR3 sequences, under 25% of them found once; the top ten carry 2% to 2.5%. Points from the study as a whole: Certain responding clones were present in pre-infection memory, suggesting participation of cross-reactive memory. Contracting clones from day 15 to 85 had balanced CD4/CD8; later expanders favoured CD4+.

Sequenced material: PBMCs or a T cell subset sorted from them (not recorded which). This sequence was found in an adult woman who had mild COVID-19 (a few samples of this study predate the infection). Cell type and time point are not known. The chain carries TRBV12-3 or TRBV12-4 and TRBJ2-3, with TRBD2 as a possible D gene (5 bases). The CDR3 nucleotides read TGTGCCAGCAGTAACACGGGAACTACGCAGTATTTT. Translating gives CASSNTGTTQYF.